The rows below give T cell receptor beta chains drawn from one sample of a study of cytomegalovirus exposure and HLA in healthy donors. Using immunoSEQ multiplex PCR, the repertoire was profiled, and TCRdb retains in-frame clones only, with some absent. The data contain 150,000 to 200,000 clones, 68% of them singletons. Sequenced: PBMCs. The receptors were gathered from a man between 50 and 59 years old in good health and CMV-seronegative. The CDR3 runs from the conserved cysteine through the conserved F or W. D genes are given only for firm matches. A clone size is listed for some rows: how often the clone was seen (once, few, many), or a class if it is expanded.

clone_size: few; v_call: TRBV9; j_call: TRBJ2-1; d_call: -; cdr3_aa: CASSAASLGPNEQFF; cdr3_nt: TGTGCCAGCAGCGCCGCTAGCCTAGGCCCAAATGAGCAGTTCTTC
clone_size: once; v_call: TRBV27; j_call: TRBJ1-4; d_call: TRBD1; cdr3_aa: CASSLSETGGVNEKLFF; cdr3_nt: TGTGCCAGCAGTTTATCCGAGACAGGGGGCGTTAATGAAAAACTGTTTTTT
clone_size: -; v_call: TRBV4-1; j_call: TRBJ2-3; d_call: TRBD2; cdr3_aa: CASSPAGGSTDTQYF; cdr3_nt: TGCGCCAGCAGCCCAGCGGGGGGGAGCACAGATACGCAGTATTTT
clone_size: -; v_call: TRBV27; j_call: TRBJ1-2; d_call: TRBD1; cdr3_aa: CASSWRTGDGYTF; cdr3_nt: TGTGCCAGCAGTTGGCGGACAGGGGATGGCTACACCTTC
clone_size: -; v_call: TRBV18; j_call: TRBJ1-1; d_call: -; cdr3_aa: CASSPGALTEAFF; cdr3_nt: TGTGCCAGCTCACCGGGAGCGCTCACTGAAGCTTTCTTT
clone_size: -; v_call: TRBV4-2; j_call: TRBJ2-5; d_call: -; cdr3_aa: CASRRSDRGKETQYF; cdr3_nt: TGTGCCAGCCGAAGGTCAGATCGGGGAAAAGAGACCCAGTACTTC
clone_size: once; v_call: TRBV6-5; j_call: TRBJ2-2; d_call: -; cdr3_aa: CASVNGAGELFF; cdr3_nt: TGTGCCAGCGTTAACGGGGCCGGGGAGCTGTTTTTT
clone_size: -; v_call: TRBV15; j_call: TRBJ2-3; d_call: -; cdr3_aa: CATSRDPEGRTTDTQYF; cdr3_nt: TGTGCCACCAGCAGAGATCCCGAAGGGAGAACCACAGATACGCAGTATTTT
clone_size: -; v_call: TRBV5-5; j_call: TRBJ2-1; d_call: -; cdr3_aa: CASSLPGLPFANEQFF; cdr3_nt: TGTGCCAGCAGCTTACCGGGACTTCCCTTTGCCAATGAGCAGTTCTTC
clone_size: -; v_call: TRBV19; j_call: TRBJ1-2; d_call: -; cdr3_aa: CASSITRNYGYTF; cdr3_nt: TGTGCCAGTAGTATAACCAGGAACTATGGCTACACCTTC
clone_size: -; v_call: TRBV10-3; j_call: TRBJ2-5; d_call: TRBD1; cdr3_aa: CAIQGQQETQYF; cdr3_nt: TGTGCCATCCAGGGACAGCAAGAGACCCAGTACTTC
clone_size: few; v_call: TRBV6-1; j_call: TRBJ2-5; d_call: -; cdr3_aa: CASRRGPQGQETQYF; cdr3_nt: TGTGCCAGCAGAAGAGGCCCCCAAGGTCAAGAGACCCAGTACTTC
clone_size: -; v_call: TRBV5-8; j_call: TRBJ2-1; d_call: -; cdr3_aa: CASSYLELGQFF; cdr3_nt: TGTGCCAGCAGTTACCTAGAGCTAGGGCAGTTCTTC
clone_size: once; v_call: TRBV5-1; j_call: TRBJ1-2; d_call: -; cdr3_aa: CASSLTGHNYGYTF; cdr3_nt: TGCGCCAGCAGCTTGACGGGACACAACTATGGCTACACCTTC
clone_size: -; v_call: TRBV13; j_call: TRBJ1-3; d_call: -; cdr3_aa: CASSLRTGSGNTIYF; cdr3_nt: TGTGCCAGCAGCCTACGAACAGGGTCCGGAAACACCATATATTTT
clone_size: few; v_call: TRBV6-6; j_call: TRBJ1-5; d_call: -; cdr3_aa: CASTHGGSQPQHF; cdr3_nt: TGTGCCAGCACCCACGGGGGATCTCAGCCCCAGCATTTT
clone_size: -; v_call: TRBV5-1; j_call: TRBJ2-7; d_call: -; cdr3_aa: CASSLGLRTDTGEQYF; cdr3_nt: TGCGCCAGCAGCTTGGGACTTCGCACCGATACAGGGGAGCAGTACTTC
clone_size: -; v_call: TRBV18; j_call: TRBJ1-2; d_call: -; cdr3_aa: CASSPDGSYGYTF; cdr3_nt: TGTGCCAGCTCACCCGACGGGTCCTATGGCTACACCTTC
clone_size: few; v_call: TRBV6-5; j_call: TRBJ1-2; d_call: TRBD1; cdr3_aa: CASSFTPGQGTGYTF; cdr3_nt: TGTGCCAGCAGTTTTACCCCGGGACAGGGGACTGGCTACACCTTC
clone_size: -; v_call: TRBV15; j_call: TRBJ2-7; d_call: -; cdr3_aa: CATSRDGVEQYF; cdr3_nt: TGTGCCACCAGCAGAGACGGGGTCGAGCAGTACTTC
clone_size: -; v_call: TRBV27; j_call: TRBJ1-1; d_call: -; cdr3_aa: CASSFNRNTEAFF; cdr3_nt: TGTGCCAGCAGTTTCAACAGGAACACTGAAGCTTTCTTT
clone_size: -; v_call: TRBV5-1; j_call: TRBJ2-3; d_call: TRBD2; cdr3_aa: CASSSGLVGTDTQYF; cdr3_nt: TGCGCCAGCAGCTCGGGACTAGTCGGCACAGATACGCAGTATTTT
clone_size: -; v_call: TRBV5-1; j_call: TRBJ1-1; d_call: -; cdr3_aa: CASSFGPRTEAFF; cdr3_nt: TGCGCCAGCAGCTTCGGCCCGAGGACTGAAGCTTTCTTT
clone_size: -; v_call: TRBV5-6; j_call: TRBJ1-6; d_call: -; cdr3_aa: CASSFHRDSPLHF; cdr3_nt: TGTGCCAGCAGCTTTCACAGAGACTCACCCCTCCACTTT
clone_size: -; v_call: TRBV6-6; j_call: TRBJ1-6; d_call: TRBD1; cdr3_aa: CASSTGQGISPLHF; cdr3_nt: TGTGCCAGCAGTACGGGACAGGGGATTTCACCCCTCCACTTT
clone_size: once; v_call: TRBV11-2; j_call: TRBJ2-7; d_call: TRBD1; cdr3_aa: CASSSGTAYEQYF; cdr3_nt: TGTGCCAGCAGTTCCGGGACAGCATACGAGCAGTACTTC
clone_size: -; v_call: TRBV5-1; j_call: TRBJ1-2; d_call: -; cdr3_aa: CASSLQGYGYTF; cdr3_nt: TGCGCCAGCAGCTTACAGGGCTATGGCTACACCTTC
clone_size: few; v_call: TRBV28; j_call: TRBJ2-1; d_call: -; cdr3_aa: CASATPVQSYNEQFF; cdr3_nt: TGTGCCAGCGCGACACCTGTTCAGTCCTACAATGAGCAGTTCTTC